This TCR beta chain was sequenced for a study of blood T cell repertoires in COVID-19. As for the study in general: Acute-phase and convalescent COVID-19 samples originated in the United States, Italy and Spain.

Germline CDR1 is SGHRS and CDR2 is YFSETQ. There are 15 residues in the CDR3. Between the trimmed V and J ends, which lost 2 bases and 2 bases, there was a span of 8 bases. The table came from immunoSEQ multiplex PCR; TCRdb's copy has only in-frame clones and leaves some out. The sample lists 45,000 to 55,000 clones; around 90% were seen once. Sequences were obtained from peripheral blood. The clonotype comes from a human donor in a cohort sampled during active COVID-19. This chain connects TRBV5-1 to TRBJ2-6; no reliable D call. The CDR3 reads CASSLTETGANVLTF. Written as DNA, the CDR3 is TGCGCCAGCAGCTTAACAGAGACTGGGGCCAACGTCCTGACTTTC. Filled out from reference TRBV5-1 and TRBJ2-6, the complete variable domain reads KAGVTQTPRYLIKTRGQQVTLSCSPISGHRSVSWYQQTPGQGLQFLFEYFSETQRNKGNFPGRFSGRQFSNSRSEMNVSTLELGDSALYLCASSLTETGANVLTFGAGSRLTVL.